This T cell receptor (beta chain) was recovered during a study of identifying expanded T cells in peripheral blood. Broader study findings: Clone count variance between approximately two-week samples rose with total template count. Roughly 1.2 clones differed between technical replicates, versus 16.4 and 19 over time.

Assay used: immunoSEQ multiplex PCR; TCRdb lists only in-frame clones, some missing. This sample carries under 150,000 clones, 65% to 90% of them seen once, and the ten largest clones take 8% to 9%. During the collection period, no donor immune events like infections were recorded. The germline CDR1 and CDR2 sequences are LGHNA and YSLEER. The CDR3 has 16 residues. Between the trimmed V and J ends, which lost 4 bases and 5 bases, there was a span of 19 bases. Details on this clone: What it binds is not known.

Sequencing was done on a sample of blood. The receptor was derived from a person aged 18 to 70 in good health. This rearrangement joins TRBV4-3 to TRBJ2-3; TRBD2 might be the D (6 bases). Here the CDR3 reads CASSPWGLATQDTQYF. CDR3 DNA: TGCGCCAGCAGCCCTTGGGGACTTGCCACGCAAGATACGCAGTATTTT.